In this sample, the clone carrying this T cell receptor beta chain turned up a few times. This sample is drawn from a study of blood T cell repertoires in COVID-19. Data came from immunoSEQ multiplex PCR; TCRdb stores just in-frame clones and leaves some out. Here the sample spans 90,000 to 150,000 clones, about two thirds being singletons. This receptor was identified in a human donor with acute or convalescent COVID-19. The donor label of this sample is uncertain. The sample consisted of peripheral blood.

The CDR3 sequence: CASSLRGLMRNTEAFF. In nucleotides, the CDR3 is TGTGCCAGCAGCTTAAGGGGGTTGATGAGGAACACTGAAGCTTTCTTT. V and J are TRBV13 and TRBJ1-1; perhaps TRBD1 as D (6 bases). This CDR3 spans 16 amino acids. Germline CDR1 PRHDT, CDR2 FYEKMQ (reference sequence). The V gene lost 2 bases and the J gene lost 1 base, with 14 bases spanning the gap.